This entry is about one T cell receptor beta chain. The data derive from a study of early T cells in non-severe SARS-CoV-2 infection. Study information: Sequencing used unsorted whole-blood bulk RNA, so chains lack pairing.

Germline CDR1 reads MNHNS; CDR2 reads SASEGT. Between the trimmed V and J ends, which lost 1 base and 7 bases, there was a span of 11 bases. CDR3 length: 14 residues. Attachment of unique molecular identifiers was made to individual cDNA molecules. Via MiXCR, TCRdb re-called the 5' RACE reads, giving one row per CDR3 protein. The table lists approximately 70,000 distinct CDR3 sequences, about an eighth of them singletons, with roughly 5.8% in the top ten. The V call is TRBV6-1, the J call TRBJ2-1, with D maybe TRBD2 (6 bases). The input for sequencing was whole blood, taken at baseline. This clonotype originated in an adult who was a healthcare worker with PCR-confirmed SARS-CoV-2 infection or an uninfected control (not recorded which). The CDR3 DNA follows: TGTGCCAGCAGTGAAGGACTAGAGGCAAATGAGCAGTTCTTC. Amino acids: CASSEGLEANEQFF.